These 27 T cell receptor beta chains share one sample of origin, sequenced in a study of shared clonotypes between healthy human individuals. Profiled with immunoSEQ multiplex PCR; TCRdb holds only in-frame clones, not every one. This table holds 1,500,000 or so clones, roughly 96% found once. The specimen sequenced was naive CD4+ T cells sorted from blood. This sample's subset: CD45RA+ positively selected. The receptors come from a man in his thirties or forties in good health.

V is TRBV6-4 and J is TRBJ1-1; tentatively, D is TRBD1 (6 bases). The V end lost 10 bases, the J end lost 12 bases, and 18 bases lay between the germline ends. CDR1 and CDR2 from the germline V gene are MRHNA and SNTAGT. This CDR3 region has 11 residues. The CDR3 DNA is TGTGCCACTCGTGTAGGACAGAGGACTTTCTTT. This translates into CATRVGQRTFF.

The gene calls are TRBV5-1 and TRBJ2-1, with 7 bases lining up with TRBD1. This CDR3 spans 15 amino acids. Losses at the gene ends were 4 bases for V and 2 bases for J; bases not matched to a gene: 6. CDR1 SGHRS and CDR2 YFSETQ come from the germline V gene. The CDR3 protein is CASSMDRNPYNEQFF. DNA of the CDR3: TGCGCCAGCAGCATGGACAGGAACCCCTACAATGAGCAGTTCTTC.

V usage is TRBV7-9 and J usage is TRBJ1-2; D is undetermined. V was pared by 3 bases and J by 4 bases, with 6 bases between. The CDR3 runs 12 residues. Looked up from germline, CDR1 is SEHNR and CDR2 is FQNEAQ (reference sequence). CDR3 amino acids: CASSFDVYGYTF. The DNA of the CDR3 is TGTGCCAGCAGCTTCGACGTCTATGGCTACACCTTC.

V and J are TRBV30 and TRBJ2-4; 9 bases match TRBD2. V was pared by 0 bases and J by 7 bases, with 13 bases of the junction left unmatched. Looked up from germline, CDR1 is GTSNPN and CDR2 is SVGIG (reference sequence). The CDR3 covers 17 residues. The CDR3 protein is CAWSVAGPAGGLNIQYF. The DNA for the CDR3 is TGTGCCTGGAGTGTGGCAGGCCCAGCGGGGGGTCTCAACATTCAGTACTTC.

The chain couples TRBV9 to TRBJ2-2; TRBD2 agrees at 7 bases. The germline CDR1 and CDR2 sequences are SGDLS and YYNGEE. The CDR3 covers 17 residues. Losses at the gene ends were 0 bases for V and 3 bases for J; bases not matched to a gene: 8. CDR3: CASSVVAGGSYTGELFF. CDR3 coding DNA: TGTGCCAGCAGCGTAGTCGCAGGCGGGAGTTACACCGGGGAGCTGTTTTTT.

The gene calls are TRBV7-8 and TRBJ2-3; the match to TRBD2 covers 13 bases. The CDR3 consists of 22 residues. The germline CDR1 and CDR2 sequences are SGHVS and FQNEAQ. Losses at the gene ends were 3 bases for V and 0 bases for J; bases not matched to a gene: 18. CDR3 sequence reads: CASSFPYRDTSGRAPSTDTQYF. DNA of the CDR3: TGTGCCAGCAGCTTTCCGTACCGGGATACTAGCGGGAGGGCCCCGAGCACAGATACGCAGTATTTT.

The chain has TRBV10-1 and TRBJ1-1, with no clear D. Germline V lookup: CDR1 WNHNN, CDR2 SYGVQD (reference sequence). This CDR3 contains 15 residues. The germline V and J ends were trimmed by 5 bases and 1 base, with 14 bases remaining between them. In nucleotides, the CDR3 is TGCGCCAGCAGTCATCAAGGGTTCCCGAACACTGAAGCTTTCTTT. It is translated as CASSHQGFPNTEAFF.

V gene TRBV6-1 combines with J gene TRBJ1-1, with 10 bases aligning to TRBD1. CDR1 MNHNS and CDR2 SASEGT come from the germline V gene. This CDR3 comprises 14 residues. V lost 4 bases to trimming and J lost 5 bases; unmatched junction nucleotides: 4. CDR3 region: CASSVGQGTTEAFF. The CDR3, as DNA: TGTGCCAGCAGTGTGGGACAGGGGACGACTGAAGCTTTCTTT.

The gene calls are TRBV2 and TRBJ2-5, with a possible D match to TRBD2 (5 bases). The V gene's germline CDR1 is SNHLY and CDR2 FYNNEI. The V gene lost 9 bases and the J gene lost 1 base, with 9 bases spanning the gap. The length of the CDR3 is 12 residues. The CDR3 DNA reads TGTGCCAGACGGGATGGCCAAGAGACCCAGTACTTC. Translation gives CARRDGQETQYF.

The chain couples TRBV12-5 to TRBJ1-2, with D tentatively TRBD1 (5 bases). V lost 5 bases and J lost 4, with 8 bases in between. Germline CDR1 and CDR2: LGHNT and FRNRAP. The length of the CDR3 is 12 residues. CDR3 DNA sequence: TGTGCTAGTGGTCATGACAGCTATGGCTACACCTTC. As protein: CASGHDSYGYTF. Complete variable domain (other parts from reference TRBV12-5 and TRBJ1-2): DARVTQTPRHKVTEMGQEVTMRCQPILGHNTVFWYRQTMMQGLELLAYFRNRAPLDDSGMPKDRFSAEMPDATLATLKIQPSEPRDSAVYFCASGHDSYGYTFGSGTRLTVV.

This clone is a singleton in its sample. V gene TRBV2 combines with J gene TRBJ1-3; D call uncertain. The germline CDR1 and CDR2 sequences are SNHLY and FYNNEI. CDR3 length: 13 residues. V was cut by 8 bases and J by 3 bases, with 11 bases left in between. CDR3 bases: TGTGCCAGCCACGGGGATGTTGGAAACACCATATATTTT. This codes for CASHGDVGNTIYF.

V and J are TRBV7-2 and TRBJ2-1; D may match TRBD1 or TRBD2 (6 bases each). CDR1 is SGHTA, CDR2 FQGNSA, per germline. The V end was cut by 7 bases, the J end by 2 bases, with 15 bases between. This CDR3 is 15 amino acids long. The CDR3 protein is CASTPDGGPYNEQFF. For the CDR3, the DNA is TGTGCCAGCACCCCAGACGGGGGCCCCTACAATGAGCAGTTCTTC.

Note on this clone: Additional DNA sequences in this sample encode the identical CDR3. The CDR3 DNA reads TGCGCCAGCAGCTCCGGCCTAAACAATGAGCAGTTCTTC. Its translation: CASSSGLNNEQFF. V usage is TRBV5-1 and J usage is TRBJ2-1, with D uncertain. This CDR3 region has 13 residues. Trimming stripped 3 bases from V and 5 bases from J, with 9 bases between. Germline V CDR1 and CDR2: SGHRS, YFSETQ.

CDR3 in amino acids: CASTLRTSGSVDDNEQFF. The CDR3 bases are TGTGCCAGCACCCTAAGAACTAGCGGGAGCGTAGACGACAATGAGCAGTTCTTC. The V and J genes are TRBV2 and TRBJ2-1, with TRBD2 matching over 11 bases. The J segment lost 5 bases and the V segment lost 7 bases, leaving 16 bases of the junction unmatched. This CDR3 region has 18 residues. CDR1 is SNHLY, CDR2 FYNNEI, per germline.

In nucleotides, the CDR3 is TGTGCCAGCAGCTTGCGGGGGCGGTACTCCTACGAGCAGTACTTC. Amino acid sequence: CASSLRGRYSYEQYF. V and J are TRBV5-4 and TRBJ2-7; possibly TRBD1 or TRBD2 for D (6 bases each). Germline V lookup: CDR1 SGHNT, CDR2 YYREEE (reference sequence). This CDR3 has 15 amino acids. Trimming left V 1 base short and J 0 bases short, with 11 bases between.

The rearrangement links TRBV28 to TRBJ2-7; no reliable D call. V gave up 4 bases and J gave up 0 bases, with 16 bases separating them. Per germline, CDR1 MDHEN and CDR2 SYDVKM. The CDR3 covers 16 residues. Written as DNA, the CDR3 is TGTGCCAGCAGTTCGGCCGGGCTGGTTGGCTCCTACGAGCAGTACTTC. Amino acids: CASSSAGLVGSYEQYF.

The rearrangement uses TRBV4-1 and TRBJ1-2; 11 bases fit TRBD1. Germline CDR1 and CDR2: MGHRA and YSYEKL. The CDR3 consists of 15 residues. V gave up 4 bases and J gave up 6 bases; unmatched junction bases: 7. The CDR3 sequence is CASSRSRDRGNGYTF. DNA of the CDR3: TGCGCCAGCAGCCGGTCCCGGGACAGGGGGAATGGCTACACCTTC.

The chain recombines TRBV7-6 with TRBJ2-1; tentatively, D is TRBD2 (6 bases). Germline loops: CDR1 SGHVS, CDR2 FNYEAQ. V was pared by 1 base and J by 12 bases, with 10 bases between. The CDR3 extends over 12 amino acids. CDR3 region: CASSLDRLGQFF. CDR3 sequence (DNA): TGTGCCAGCAGCTTAGATCGACTAGGGCAGTTCTTC.

The CDR3 DNA reads as TGTGCCAGCAGTTTAACGACGGGGGCGATGAAGTACTTC. Translating gives CASSLTTGAMKYF. V and J are TRBV27 and TRBJ2-7; D tentatively reads TRBD1 or TRBD2 (6 bases each). The CDR3 spans 13 residues. Trimming left V 2 bases short and J 11 bases short, with 16 bases between. Per the germline V gene, CDR1 is MNHEY and CDR2 is SMNVEV (reference sequence).

J is TRBJ2-7 and V is TRBV27; D gene uncertain. The V gene's germline CDR1 is MNHEY and CDR2 SMNVEV (reference sequence). This CDR3 spans 10 amino acids. Trimming removed 6 bases at V and 7 bases at J, with 7 bases between. CDR3 sequence reads: CASSLGEQYF. DNA for the CDR3: TGTGCCAGCAGCTTAGGGGAGCAGTACTTC.

The rearrangement links TRBV6-5 to TRBJ2-7; perhaps TRBD2 as D (5 bases). Germline lookup yields CDR1 MNHEY and CDR2 SVGAGI. There are 14 residues in the CDR3. V dropped 7 bases and J dropped 0 bases, with 13 bases sitting between them. The CDR3 coding sequence is TGTGCCAGCAAGGTACAGAGGGACTCCTACGAGCAGTACTTC. This sequence encodes CASKVQRDSYEQYF.

The V gene is TRBV10-1, the J gene TRBJ2-3, with D perhaps matching TRBD2 (5 bases). V lost 6 bases and J 2 bases, leaving 9 bases between the germline ends. The CDR3 has 13 residues. Germline V gene lookup returns CDR1 WNHNN and CDR2 SYGVQD (reference sequence). CDR3 sequence (DNA): TGCGCCAGCAGCGGGATAATCACAGATACGCAGTATTTT. It is translated as CASSGIITDTQYF.

CDR3 bases: TGTGCCAGCAGCCGACAGAATATCTACTACGAGCAGTACTTC. Amino acids: CASSRQNIYYEQYF. The chain has TRBV13 and TRBJ2-7; D perhaps matches TRBD1 (5 bases). CDR1 is PRHDT, CDR2 FYEKMQ, per germline (reference sequence). Trimming shortened V by 5 bases and J by 3 bases, and 14 bases separated the two germline ends. CDR3 length equals 14 residues.

The rearrangement links TRBV5-4 to TRBJ2-2, with 9 nucleotides matching TRBD1. The CDR3 consists of 14 residues. CDR1 is SGHNT, CDR2 YYREEE, per germline (reference sequence). The V segment lost 4 bases and the J segment 4 bases; nucleotides outside the gene matches: 2. In DNA, the CDR3 is TGTGCCAGCAGCCAGGACAGGGGCACCGGGGAGCTGTTTTTT. Protein product: CASSQDRGTGELFF.

This chain connects TRBV4-3 to TRBJ1-1, with D uncertain. The V gene lost 2 bases and the J gene lost 7 bases, with 14 bases spanning the gap. Germline V gene data show CDR1 as LGHNA and CDR2 as YSLEER. The CDR3 runs to 14 residues. CDR3 region: CASSQLPLGLEAFF. DNA of the CDR3: TGCGCCAGCAGCCAACTCCCGCTGGGCCTTGAAGCTTTCTTT.

This chain connects TRBV5-1 to TRBJ1-4; tentative D call: TRBD1 (5 bases). V lost 4 bases and J lost 6, with 16 bases in between. This CDR3 spans 15 amino acids. CDR1 is SGHRS and CDR2 is YFSETQ in the germline V gene. The CDR3 sequence: CASSGVGRRDEKLFF. For the CDR3, the DNA is TGCGCCAGCAGCGGCGTGGGACGTAGGGATGAAAAACTGTTTTTT.

This chain connects TRBV5-1 to TRBJ2-7, with a tentative D call TRBD2 (5 bases). The CDR3 runs to 15 residues. Germline V gene sequence: CDR1 SGHRS, CDR2 YFSETQ. Trimming removed 1 base from V and 0 bases from J, with 11 bases in between. This CDR3 reads CASSLLPSLSYEQYF. The CDR3 DNA follows: TGCGCCAGCAGCTTGTTGCCTAGCCTCTCCTACGAGCAGTACTTC.